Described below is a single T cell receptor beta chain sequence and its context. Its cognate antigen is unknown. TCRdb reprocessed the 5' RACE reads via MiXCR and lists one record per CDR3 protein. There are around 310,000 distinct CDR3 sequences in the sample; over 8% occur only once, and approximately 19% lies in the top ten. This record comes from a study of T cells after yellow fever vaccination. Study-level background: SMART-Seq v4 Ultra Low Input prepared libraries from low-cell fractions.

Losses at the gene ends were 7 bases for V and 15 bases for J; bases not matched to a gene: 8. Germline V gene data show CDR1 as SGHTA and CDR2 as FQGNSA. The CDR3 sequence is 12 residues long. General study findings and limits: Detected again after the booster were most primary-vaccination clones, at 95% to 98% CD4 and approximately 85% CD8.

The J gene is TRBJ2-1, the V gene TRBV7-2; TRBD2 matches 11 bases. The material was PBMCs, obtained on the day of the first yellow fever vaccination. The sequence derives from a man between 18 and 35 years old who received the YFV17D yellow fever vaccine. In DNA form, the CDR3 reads TGTGCCAGCAACACCCTAGCGGGGGGCCCGTTCTTC. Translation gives CASNTLAGGPFF.